The clone carrying this TCR beta chain has just a few counts. CDR1 is MNHNY, CDR2 SVGAGI, per germline (reference sequence). The CDR3 extends over 14 amino acids. The V end was cut by 8 bases, the J end by 4 bases, with 15 bases between. TCRdb passed the RACE reads through MiXCR, listing each CDR3 protein once. The profile shows over 100,000 distinct CDR3 sequences, 9% to 9.5% of them singletons. Stated time point: patch test 2, 6 weeks after DPC sensitization. The treatment denotes: therapeutic diphenylcyclopropenone sensitization with weekly scalp DPC. The sample belongs to a study of human T cells and chemical hapten exposure.

Sequences were derived from whole blood, sampled in connection with sensitization to the hapten diphenylcyclopropenone (DPC). The sequence was collected from a woman in her thirties or forties with alopecia areata. Some clones in this sample may be carry-over from other donors' samples. The rearrangement joins TRBV6-6 to TRBJ2-1; the D is unclear. The CDR3 reads CASQKAHNYNEQFF. The CDR3 region has the DNA TGTGCCAGCCAGAAGGCTCACAATTACAATGAGCAGTTCTTC.